There are a few counts of the clone carrying this TCR beta chain. Sample time point: patch test 3, about 24 weeks after DPC sensitization. Treatment indicated: therapeutic diphenylcyclopropenone sensitization with weekly scalp DPC. This sample was included in a study of human T cells and chemical hapten exposure. The overall study: Skin on the upper inner arm, about 2 cm by about 2 cm in size, was sensitized with 2% DPC.

TCRdb reprocessed the RACE reads with MiXCR, giving one entry per CDR3 protein. The sample comprises about 64,000 distinct CDR3 sequences, roughly 11% of which are singletons, and about 2% rests with the top ten. CDR1 LGHNA and CDR2 YSLEER come from the germline V gene. The CDR3 extends over 15 amino acids. Trimming took off 0 bases at V and 0 bases at J, with 6 bases between the two ends. V usage is TRBV4-3 and J usage is TRBJ1-5; D ambiguous. This receptor was taken from a woman between 25 and 40 years old with alopecia areata. Some clones in this sample may be carry-over from other donors' samples. The sequencing here drew on whole blood, taken in connection with sensitization to the hapten diphenylcyclopropenone (DPC). CDR3 coding DNA: TGCGCCAGCAGCCAAGATGCGGATAGCAATCAGCCCCAGCATTTT. Protein sequence: CASSQDADSNQPQHF.